The 14 T cell receptor beta chains below were found in one sample sequenced in a study of blood T cell repertoires in COVID-19. Generated by immunoSEQ multiplex PCR, the TCRdb table keeps only in-frame clones and is missing some. The table includes roughly 120,000 clones, 81% detected once. Sequencing was carried out using peripheral blood. The receptors here all came from a man in his fifties or sixties with acute or convalescent COVID-19.

The chain joins TRBV9 to TRBJ2-7; 11 bases fit TRBD1. The CDR3 is 15 amino acids. The V gene end was trimmed by 3 bases and the J gene end by 1 base; junction bases not matched to a gene: 3. CDR1 is SGDLS and CDR2 is YYNGEE in the germline V gene. In DNA, the CDR3 is TGTGCCAGCAGCGCCGGGACAGGGGGTTCCTACGAGCAGTACTTC. Translation gives CASSAGTGGSYEQYF.

This clone was counted between two and nine times. The chain joins TRBV24-1 to TRBJ2-2; TRBD1 aligns across 8 bases. CDR1 and CDR2 (germline): KGHDR, SFDVKD. V shed 10 bases and J 2 bases; nucleotides not matched to a gene: 8. The CDR3 spans 15 residues. The CDR3: CATAGTGPNTGELFF. For the CDR3, the DNA is TGTGCCACTGCCGGGACAGGACCCAACACCGGGGAGCTGTTTTTT.

This chain joins TRBV2 and TRBJ1-1; D call uncertain. The germline V gene has CDR1 SNHLY and CDR2 FYNNEI. The CDR3 consists of 14 residues. Trimming removed 2 bases from V and 0 bases from J, with 7 bases in between. CDR3 in amino acids: CASSEQVMNTEAFF. The CDR3 nucleotides are TGTGCCAGCAGTGAACAGGTCATGAACACTGAAGCTTTCTTT.

This rearrangement joins TRBV5-1 to TRBJ1-4, with no clear D. This CDR3 has 16 amino acids. Trimming removed 1 base at V and 2 bases at J, with 12 bases between. Germline loops: CDR1 SGHRS, CDR2 YFSETQ. CDR3 region: CASSLWAAGTNEKLFF. DNA of the CDR3: TGCGCCAGCAGCTTGTGGGCCGCGGGGACTAATGAAAAACTGTTTTTT.

The J gene is TRBJ2-2, the V gene TRBV6-1; D is unresolved. The CDR3 contains 13 residues. CDR1 and CDR2 (germline): MNHNS, SASEGT. The ends were cut back, 3 bases at V and 11 bases at J, with 13 bases in the middle. CDR3 in amino acids: CASSEVNTRELFF. The DNA for the CDR3 is TGTGCCAGCAGTGAGGTTAACACCAGAGAGCTGTTTTTT.

This clone showed up just once. A read error may produce the germline difference seen at one junction end. The V and J genes are TRBV30 and TRBJ2-3; perhaps TRBD1 as D (5 bases). CDR3 length: 11 amino acids. From germline, CDR1 is GTSNPN and CDR2 SVGIG (reference sequence). CDR3 sequence: CAWSGTGTQYF. Here the CDR3 DNA reads TGTGCCTGGAGTGGAACAGGTACGCAGTATTTT.

The genes are TRBV7-3 and TRBJ1-3; 11 positions agree with TRBD1. The CDR3 covers 14 residues. CDR1 is SGHTA and CDR2 is FQGTGA in the germline V gene. J was trimmed by 4 bases and V by 8 bases; bases with no gene match: 4. This chain's CDR3 is CASGTGGRGNTIYF. Here the CDR3 DNA reads TGTGCCAGCGGGACAGGGGGAAGGGGAAACACCATATATTTT.

The chain carries TRBV5-1 and TRBJ2-7; TRBD1 aligns across 8 bases. The CDR3 spans 15 residues. From germline, CDR1 is SGHRS and CDR2 YFSETQ. V shed 5 bases, J shed 5 bases, and the junction held 12 bases outside the gene matches. CDR3 in DNA: TGCGCCAGCAGACCCGTCTTGACAGGGGTTAACGAGCAGTACTTC. Amino acids: CASRPVLTGVNEQYF.

This chain links TRBV10-3 with TRBJ2-3; 9 bases map to TRBD2. CDR3 length: 17 amino acids. V lost 0 bases to trimming and J lost 3 bases; unmatched junction nucleotides: 7. Germline V lookup: CDR1 ENHRY, CDR2 SYGVKD. In DNA, the CDR3 is TGTGCCATCAGTGAGTCGGGGGCGGGGGGGCCAACAGATACGCAGTATTTT. Its translation is CAISESGAGGPTDTQYF.

This rearrangement joins TRBV5-6 to TRBJ1-5, with 10 bases aligning to TRBD1. The CDR3 runs 15 residues. Germline trimming cut 3 bases from V and 1 base from J; bases unmatched to any gene: 1. Per germline, CDR1 SGHDT and CDR2 YYEEEE. The CDR3: CASSWGQGSNQPQHF. CDR3 DNA: TGTGCCAGCAGCTGGGGACAGGGGAGCAATCAGCCCCAGCATTTT.

The count of this clone is one. This sequence joins TRBV12-3 or TRBV12-4 and TRBJ1-2; D uncertain. This CDR3 is 13 amino acids long. The V end was cut by 6 bases, the J end by 3 bases, with 11 bases between. The CDR3 is CASSPSGYYGYTF. The DNA of the CDR3 is TGTGCCAGCAGCCCATCGGGTTACTATGGCTACACCTTC.

The V and J genes are TRBV5-4 and TRBJ2-2; no definite D call. Trimming took off 0 bases at V and 1 base at J, with 4 bases between the two ends. Per germline, CDR1 SGHNT and CDR2 YYREEE (reference sequence). The CDR3 runs 14 residues. CDR3 protein: CASSLDRNTGELFF. CDR3 DNA sequence: TGTGCCAGCAGCTTGGACAGGAACACCGGGGAGCTGTTTTTT.

The chain combines TRBV19 with TRBJ1-5; D possibly corresponds to TRBD1 (5 bases). Between the trimmed V and J ends, which lost 3 bases and 7 bases, there was a span of 16 bases. The CDR3 is 15 residues long. In germline, CDR1 is LNHDA, CDR2 SQIVND (reference sequence). This CDR3 is CASSILWGGEQPQHF. The CDR3 region has the DNA TGTGCCAGTAGTATTTTGTGGGGGGGGGAACAGCCCCAGCATTTT.

The count of this clone is one. V gene TRBV9 combines with J gene TRBJ2-1; weak D call: TRBD2 (7 bases). The CDR3 consists of 16 residues. The V end lost 0 bases, the J end lost 4 bases, and 14 bases lay between the germline ends. The germline V gene encodes CDR1 SGDLS and CDR2 YYNGEE. The CDR3 region is CASSVEGGALYNEQFF. The CDR3 DNA is TGTGCCAGCAGCGTAGAAGGGGGGGCCCTATACAATGAGCAGTTCTTC.